This TCR beta chain is drawn from a study of Ad26.COV2.S vaccination and SARS-CoV-2 variants. Study background: The donor participated in the COV1001 trial, in its Ad26.COV2.S arm. Donor got 5x10^10 or 1x10^11 viral particles of Ad26.COV2.S.

The sample's treatment: approximately 18 received Ad26.COV2.S at low or high dose, single or two shots; 5 received placebo; per-sample allocation not given. Following the first vaccine or placebo injection, samples were taken on day 63. Produced via immunoSEQ multiplex PCR; TCRdb's table is partial and in-frame only. The sample consists of hundreds of thousands of clones, about 87% of them appearing once. The sequence came from a person between 18 and 59 years old who received the Ad26.COV2.S COVID-19 vaccine or a placebo. The material sequenced was peripheral blood, taken in a trial of Ad26.COV2.S vaccine versus placebo.

The CDR3 reads CASSSVGGNTGELFF. CDR3 DNA sequence: TGTGCCAGCAGTTCAGTCGGAGGGAATACCGGGGAGCTGTTTTTT. This rearrangement joins TRBV7-6 to TRBJ2-2, with a tentative D call TRBD2 (6 bases). Germline values: CDR1 SGHVS, CDR2 FNYEAQ. Trimming stripped 6 bases from V and 5 bases from J, with 16 bases between. The CDR3 consists of 15 residues.